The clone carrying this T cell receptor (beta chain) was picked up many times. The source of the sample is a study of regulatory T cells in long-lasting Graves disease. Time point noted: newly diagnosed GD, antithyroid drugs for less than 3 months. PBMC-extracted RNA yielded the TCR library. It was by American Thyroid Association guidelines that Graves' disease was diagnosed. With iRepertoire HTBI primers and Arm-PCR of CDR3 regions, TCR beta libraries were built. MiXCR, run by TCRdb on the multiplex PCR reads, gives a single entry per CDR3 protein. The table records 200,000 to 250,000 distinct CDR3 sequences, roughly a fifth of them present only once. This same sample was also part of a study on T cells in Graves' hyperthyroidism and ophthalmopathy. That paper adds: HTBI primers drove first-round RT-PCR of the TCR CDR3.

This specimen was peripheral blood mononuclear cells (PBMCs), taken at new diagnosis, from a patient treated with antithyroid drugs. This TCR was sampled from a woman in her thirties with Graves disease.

For the CDR3, the DNA is TGTGCCAGCAGTGAATGGGGGAGGACGGTTATCACCGGGGAGCTGTTTTTT. It encodes CASSEWGRTVITGELFF. The rearrangement links TRBV25-1 to TRBJ2-2; a weak D match, TRBD2 (6 bases). The germline V gene has CDR1 MGHDK and CDR2 SYGVNS. Trimming stripped 1 base from V and 4 bases from J, with 16 bases between. CDR3 size: 17 residues.